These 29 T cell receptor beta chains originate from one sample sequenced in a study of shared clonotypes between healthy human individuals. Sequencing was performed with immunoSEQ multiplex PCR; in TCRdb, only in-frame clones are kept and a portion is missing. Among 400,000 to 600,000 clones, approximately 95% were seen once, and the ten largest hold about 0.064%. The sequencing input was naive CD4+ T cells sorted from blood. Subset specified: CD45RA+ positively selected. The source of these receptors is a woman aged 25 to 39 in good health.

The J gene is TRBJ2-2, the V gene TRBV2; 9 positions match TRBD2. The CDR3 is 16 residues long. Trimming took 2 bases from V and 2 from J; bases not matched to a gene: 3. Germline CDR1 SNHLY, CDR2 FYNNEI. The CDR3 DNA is TGTGCCAGCAGTGAATTAGCGGGAGTAAACACCGGGGAGCTGTTTTTT. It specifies CASSELAGVNTGELFF.

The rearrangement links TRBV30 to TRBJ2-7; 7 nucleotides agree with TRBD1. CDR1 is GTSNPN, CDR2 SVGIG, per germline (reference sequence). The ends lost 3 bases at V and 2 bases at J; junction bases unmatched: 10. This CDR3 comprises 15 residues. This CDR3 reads CAWRLQGTAPYEQYF. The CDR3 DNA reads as TGTGCCTGGAGGTTACAAGGGACAGCCCCCTACGAGCAGTACTTC.

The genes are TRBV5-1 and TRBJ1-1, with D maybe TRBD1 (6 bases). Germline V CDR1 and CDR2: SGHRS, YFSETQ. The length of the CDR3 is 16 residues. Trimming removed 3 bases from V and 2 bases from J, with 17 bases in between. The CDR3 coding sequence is TGCGCCAGCAGCTACGCCCGAGACAGGCTTAACACTGAAGCTTTCTTT. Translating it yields CASSYARDRLNTEAFF.

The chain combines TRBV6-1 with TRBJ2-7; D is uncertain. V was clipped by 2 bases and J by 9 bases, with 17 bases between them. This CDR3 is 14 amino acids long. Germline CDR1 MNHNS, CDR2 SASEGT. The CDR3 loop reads CASSENIWSSGQYF. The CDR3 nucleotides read TGTGCCAGCAGTGAAAATATATGGAGTTCCGGGCAGTACTTC.

CDR3 amino acids: CAIRRGTGGANTGELFF. In nucleotides, the CDR3 is TGTGCCATCAGGAGGGGGACAGGGGGCGCGAACACCGGGGAGCTGTTTTTT. The chain combines TRBV10-3 with TRBJ2-2; 12 bases agree with TRBD1. Per the germline V gene, CDR1 is ENHRY and CDR2 is SYGVKD. This CDR3 is 17 amino acids long. The trim removed 6 bases at V and 0 bases at J, leaving 5 bases unmatched.

This CDR3 reads CASSPQDSTPGYGYTF. CDR3 sequence (DNA): TGTGCCAGCTCACCGCAGGACAGCACCCCTGGCTATGGCTACACCTTC. This sequence joins TRBV18 and TRBJ1-2; tentative D call: TRBD1 (6 bases). Germline V gene lookup returns CDR1 KGHSH and CDR2 LQKENI. Deletions cut 3 bases from V and 4 bases from J, with 18 bases between. This CDR3 is 16 amino acids long.

The CDR3 sequence: CASSQEKGALPGELFF. The CDR3 DNA sequence: TGTGCCAGCAGCCAAGAAAAGGGGGCTTTGCCCGGGGAGCTGTTTTTT. The V and J genes are TRBV4-2 and TRBJ2-2, with TRBD1 matching 7 bases. Per the germline V gene, CDR1 is LGHNA and CDR2 is YNFKEQ. Unmatched junction bases numbered 7, after V lost 0 bases and J lost 6 bases. This CDR3 is built from 16 residues.

The CDR3, as DNA: TGCGCCAGCAGTCCTAGCACAGGTCCTTCGATGCAGCCCCAGCATTTT. It codes for CASSPSTGPSMQPQHF. This rearrangement joins TRBV23-1 to TRBJ1-5; weak D call: TRBD1 (5 bases). TRBV23-1 is classed as an ORF, of uncertain function. This CDR3 comprises 16 residues. The V end lost 4 bases, the J end lost 7 bases, and 20 bases lay between the germline ends.

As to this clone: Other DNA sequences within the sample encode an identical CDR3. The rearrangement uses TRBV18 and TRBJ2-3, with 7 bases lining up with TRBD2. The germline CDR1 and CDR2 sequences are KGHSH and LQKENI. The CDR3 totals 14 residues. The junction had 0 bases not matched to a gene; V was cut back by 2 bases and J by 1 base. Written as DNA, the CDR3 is TGTGCCAGCTCACCAGCGGGAGGCACAGATACGCAGTATTTT. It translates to CASSPAGGTDTQYF.

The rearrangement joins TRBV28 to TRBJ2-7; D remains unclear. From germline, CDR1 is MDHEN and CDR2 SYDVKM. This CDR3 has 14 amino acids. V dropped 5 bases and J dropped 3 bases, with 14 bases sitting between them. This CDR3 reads CASSPLGEVYEQYF. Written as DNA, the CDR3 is TGTGCCAGCAGTCCCCTAGGTGAGGTCTACGAGCAGTACTTC.

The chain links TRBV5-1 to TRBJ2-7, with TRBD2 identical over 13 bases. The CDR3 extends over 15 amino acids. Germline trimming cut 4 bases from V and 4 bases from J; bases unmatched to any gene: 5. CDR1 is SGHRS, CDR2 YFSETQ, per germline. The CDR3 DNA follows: TGCGCCAGCAGCCCCGGACTAGCGGGAGTATACGAGCAGTACTTC. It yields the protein CASSPGLAGVYEQYF.

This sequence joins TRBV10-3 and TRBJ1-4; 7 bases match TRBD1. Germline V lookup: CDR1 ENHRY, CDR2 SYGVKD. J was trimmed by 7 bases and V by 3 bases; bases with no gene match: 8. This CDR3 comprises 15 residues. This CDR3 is CAISDATGSGEKLFF. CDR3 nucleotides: TGTGCCATCAGTGATGCGACAGGGTCGGGTGAAAAACTGTTTTTT.

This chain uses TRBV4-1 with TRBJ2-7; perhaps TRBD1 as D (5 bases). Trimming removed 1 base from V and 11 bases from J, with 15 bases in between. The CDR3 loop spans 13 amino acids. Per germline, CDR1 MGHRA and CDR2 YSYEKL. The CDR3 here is CASSQAPSGYEYF. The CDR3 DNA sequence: TGCGCCAGCAGCCAAGCACCGTCAGGGTACGAGTACTTC.

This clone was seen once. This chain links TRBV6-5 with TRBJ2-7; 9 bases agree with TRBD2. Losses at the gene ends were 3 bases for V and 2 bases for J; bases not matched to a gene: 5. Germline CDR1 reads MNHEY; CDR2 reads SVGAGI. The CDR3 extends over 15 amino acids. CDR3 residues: CASSYGGRETYEQYF. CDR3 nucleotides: TGTGCCAGCAGTTATGGCGGGAGGGAAACCTACGAGCAGTACTTC.

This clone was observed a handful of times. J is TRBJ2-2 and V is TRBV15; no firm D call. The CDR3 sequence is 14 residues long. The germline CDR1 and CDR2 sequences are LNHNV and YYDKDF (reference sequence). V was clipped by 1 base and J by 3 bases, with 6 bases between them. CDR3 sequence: CATSRVTDTGELFF. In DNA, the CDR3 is TGTGCCACCAGCAGAGTAACGGACACCGGGGAGCTGTTTTTT.

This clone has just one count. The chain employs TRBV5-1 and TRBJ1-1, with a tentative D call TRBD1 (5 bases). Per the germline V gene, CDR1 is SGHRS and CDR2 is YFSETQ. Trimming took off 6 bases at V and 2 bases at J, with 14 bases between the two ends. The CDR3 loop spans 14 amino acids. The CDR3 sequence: CASNSIQGNTEAFF. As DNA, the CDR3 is TGCGCCAGCAACTCCATTCAGGGAAACACTGAAGCTTTCTTT.

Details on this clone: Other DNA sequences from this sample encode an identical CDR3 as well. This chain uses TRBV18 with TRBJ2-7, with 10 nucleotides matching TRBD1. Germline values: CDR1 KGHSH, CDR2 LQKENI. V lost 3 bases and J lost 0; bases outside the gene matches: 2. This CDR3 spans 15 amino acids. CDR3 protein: CASSPRDRGSYEQYF. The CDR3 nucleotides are TGTGCCAGCTCACCTAGGGACAGGGGCTCCTACGAGCAGTACTTC.

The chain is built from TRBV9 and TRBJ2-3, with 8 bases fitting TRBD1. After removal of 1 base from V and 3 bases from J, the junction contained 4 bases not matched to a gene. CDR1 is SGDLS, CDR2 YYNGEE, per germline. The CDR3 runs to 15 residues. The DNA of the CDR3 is TGTGCCAGCAGCGTAACAGGGGGTCTTACAGATACGCAGTATTTT. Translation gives CASSVTGGLTDTQYF.

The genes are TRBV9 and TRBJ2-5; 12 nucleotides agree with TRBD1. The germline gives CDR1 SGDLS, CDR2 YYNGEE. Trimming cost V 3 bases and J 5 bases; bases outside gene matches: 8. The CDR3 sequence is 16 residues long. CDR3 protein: CASSGDRGHLMETQYF. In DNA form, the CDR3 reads TGTGCCAGCAGCGGGGACAGGGGGCATCTAATGGAGACCCAGTACTTC.

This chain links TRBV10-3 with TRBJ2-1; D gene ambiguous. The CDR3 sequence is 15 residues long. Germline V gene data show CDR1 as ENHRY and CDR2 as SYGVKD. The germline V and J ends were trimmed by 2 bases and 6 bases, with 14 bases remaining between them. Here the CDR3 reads CAISEMWASGNEQFF. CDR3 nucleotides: TGTGCCATCAGTGAGATGTGGGCTTCGGGCAATGAGCAGTTCTTC.

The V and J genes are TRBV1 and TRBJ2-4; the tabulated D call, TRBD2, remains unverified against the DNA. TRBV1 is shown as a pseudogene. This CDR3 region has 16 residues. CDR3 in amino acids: CTSTPPQRPAKNIQYF. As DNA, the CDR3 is TGCACCAGCACCCCCCCCCAGCGCCCAGCCAAAAACATTCAGTACTTC.

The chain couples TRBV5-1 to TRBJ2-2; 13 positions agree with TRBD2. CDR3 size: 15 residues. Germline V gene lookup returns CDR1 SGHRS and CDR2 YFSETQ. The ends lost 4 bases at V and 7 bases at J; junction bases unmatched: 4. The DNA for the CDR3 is TGCGCCAGCAGCATCGGACTAGCGGGAGTCGGGGAGCTGTTTTTT. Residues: CASSIGLAGVGELFF.

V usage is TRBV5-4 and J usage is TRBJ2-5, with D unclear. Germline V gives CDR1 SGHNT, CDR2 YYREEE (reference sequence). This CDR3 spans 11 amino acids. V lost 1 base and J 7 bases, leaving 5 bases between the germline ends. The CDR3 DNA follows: TGTGCCAGCAGCTTGATGGGGACCCAGTACTTC. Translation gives CASSLMGTQYF.

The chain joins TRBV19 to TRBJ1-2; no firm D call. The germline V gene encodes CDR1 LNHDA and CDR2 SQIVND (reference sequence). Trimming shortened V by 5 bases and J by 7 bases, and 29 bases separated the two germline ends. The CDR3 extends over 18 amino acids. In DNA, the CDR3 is TGTGCCAGTAGTCGACGGTGGATCACGGGAGCCAAGCCCCGTGGCTACACCTTC. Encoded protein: CASSRRWITGAKPRGYTF. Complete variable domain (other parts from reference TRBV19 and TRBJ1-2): DGGITQSPKYLFRKEGQNVTLSCEQNLNHDAMYWYRQDPGQGLRLIYYSQIVNDFQKGDIAEGYSVSREKKESFPLTVTSAQKNPTAFYLCASSRRWITGAKPRGYTFGSGTRLTVV.

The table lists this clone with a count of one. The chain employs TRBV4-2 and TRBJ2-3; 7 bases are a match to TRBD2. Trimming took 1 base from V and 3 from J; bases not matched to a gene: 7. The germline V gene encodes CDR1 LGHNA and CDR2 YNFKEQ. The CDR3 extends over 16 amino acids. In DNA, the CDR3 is TGTGCCAGCAGCCAAGTGGGCGGGAGTGCGACAGATACGCAGTATTTT. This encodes CASSQVGGSATDTQYF.

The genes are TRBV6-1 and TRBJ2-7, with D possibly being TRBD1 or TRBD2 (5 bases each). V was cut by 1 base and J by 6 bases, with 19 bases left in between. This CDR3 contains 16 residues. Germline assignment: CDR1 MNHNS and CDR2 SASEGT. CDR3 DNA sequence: TGTGCCAGCAGTGAAGGTCCCGGGACGGCGGGTCGCGAGCAGTACTTC. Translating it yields CASSEGPGTAGREQYF.

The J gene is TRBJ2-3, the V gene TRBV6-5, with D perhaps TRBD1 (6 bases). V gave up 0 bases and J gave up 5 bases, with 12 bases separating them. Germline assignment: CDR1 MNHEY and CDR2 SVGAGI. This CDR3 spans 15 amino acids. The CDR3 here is CASSYSVGAGDTQYF. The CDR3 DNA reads TGTGCCAGCAGTTACTCTGTGGGGGCGGGAGATACGCAGTATTTT.

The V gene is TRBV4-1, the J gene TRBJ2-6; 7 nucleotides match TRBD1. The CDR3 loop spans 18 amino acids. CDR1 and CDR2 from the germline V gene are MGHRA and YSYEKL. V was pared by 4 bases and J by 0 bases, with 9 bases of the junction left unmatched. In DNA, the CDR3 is TGCGCCAGCAGCCCCAGGGACAGACGTAGCTCTGGGGCCAACGTCCTGACTTTC. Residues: CASSPRDRRSSGANVLTF.

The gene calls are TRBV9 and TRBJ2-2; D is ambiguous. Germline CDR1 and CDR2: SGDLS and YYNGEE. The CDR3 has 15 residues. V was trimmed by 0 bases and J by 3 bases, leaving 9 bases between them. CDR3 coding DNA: TGTGCCAGCAGCGTAGTGGACCTTCACACCGGGGAGCTGTTTTTT. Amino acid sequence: CASSVVDLHTGELFF.